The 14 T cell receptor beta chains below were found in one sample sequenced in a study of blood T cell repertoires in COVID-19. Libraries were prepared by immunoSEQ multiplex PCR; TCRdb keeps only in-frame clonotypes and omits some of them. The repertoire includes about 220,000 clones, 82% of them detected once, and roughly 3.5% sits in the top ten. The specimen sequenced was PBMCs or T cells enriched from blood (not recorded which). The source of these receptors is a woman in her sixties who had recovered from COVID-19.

CDR3 DNA: TGTGCCAGCAGTTTATACGGGACAGAGAACACTGAAGCTTTCTTT. Translation: CASSLYGTENTEAFF. V usage is TRBV27 and J usage is TRBJ1-1, with 7 bases fitting TRBD1. CDR1 MNHEY and CDR2 SMNVEV come from the germline V gene (reference sequence). This CDR3 spans 15 amino acids. With 1 base clipped from V and 1 base from J, the junction kept 3 bases outside the gene matches.

The chain's CDR3 is CASSPVEGRDGYTF. The CDR3, as DNA: TGTGCCAGCAGCCCTGTAGAGGGTCGAGATGGCTACACCTTC. This chain joins TRBV21-1 and TRBJ1-2. TRBV21-1 is flagged as a pseudogene. This CDR3 has 14 residues.

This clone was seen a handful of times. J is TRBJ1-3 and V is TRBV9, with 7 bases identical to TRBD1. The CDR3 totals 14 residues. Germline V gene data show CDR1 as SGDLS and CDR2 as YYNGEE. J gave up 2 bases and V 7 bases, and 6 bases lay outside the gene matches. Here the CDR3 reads CASAETGTGNTIYF. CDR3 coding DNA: TGTGCCAGCGCAGAGACAGGGACTGGAAACACCATATATTTT. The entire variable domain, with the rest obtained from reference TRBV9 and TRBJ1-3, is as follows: DSGVTQTPKHLITATGQRVTLRCSPRSGDLSVYWYQQSLDQGLQFLIQYYNGEERAKGNILERFSAQQFPDLHSELNLSSLELGDSALYFCASAETGTGNTIYFGEGSWLTVV.

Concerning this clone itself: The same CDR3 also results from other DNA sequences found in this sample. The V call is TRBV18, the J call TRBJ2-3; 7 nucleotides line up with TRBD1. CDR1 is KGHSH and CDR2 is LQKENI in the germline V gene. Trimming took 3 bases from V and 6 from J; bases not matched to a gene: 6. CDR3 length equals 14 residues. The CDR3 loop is CASSPTGDADTQYF. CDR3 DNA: TGTGCCAGCTCACCCACAGGGGATGCCGATACGCAGTATTTT.

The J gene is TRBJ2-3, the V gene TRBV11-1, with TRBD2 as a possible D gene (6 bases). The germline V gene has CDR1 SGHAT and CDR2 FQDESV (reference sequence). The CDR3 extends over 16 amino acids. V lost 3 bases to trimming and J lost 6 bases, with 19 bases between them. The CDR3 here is CASSLDPGGVVDTQYF. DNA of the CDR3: TGTGCCAGCAGCTTGGACCCCGGCGGGGTTGTGGATACGCAGTATTTT.

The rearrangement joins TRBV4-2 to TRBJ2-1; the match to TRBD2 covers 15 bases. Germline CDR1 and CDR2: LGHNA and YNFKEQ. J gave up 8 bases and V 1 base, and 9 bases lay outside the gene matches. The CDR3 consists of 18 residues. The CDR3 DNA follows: TGTGCCAGCAGCCAAGGGTTCGGACTAGCGGGGGGGCCAGATGAGCAGTTCTTC. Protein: CASSQGFGLAGGPDEQFF.

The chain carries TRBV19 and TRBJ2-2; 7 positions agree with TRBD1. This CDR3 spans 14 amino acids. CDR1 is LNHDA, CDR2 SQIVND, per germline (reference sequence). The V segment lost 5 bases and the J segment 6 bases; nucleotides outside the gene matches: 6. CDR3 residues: CASSQTTGAGELFF. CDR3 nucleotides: TGTGCCAGTAGTCAGACCACAGGGGCCGGGGAGCTGTTTTTT. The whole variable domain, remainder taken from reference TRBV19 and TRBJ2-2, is DGGITQSPKYLFRKEGQNVTLSCEQNLNHDAMYWYRQDPGQGLRLIYYSQIVNDFQKGDIAEGYSVSREKKESFPLTVTSAQKNPTAFYLCASSQTTGAGELFFGEGSRLTVL.

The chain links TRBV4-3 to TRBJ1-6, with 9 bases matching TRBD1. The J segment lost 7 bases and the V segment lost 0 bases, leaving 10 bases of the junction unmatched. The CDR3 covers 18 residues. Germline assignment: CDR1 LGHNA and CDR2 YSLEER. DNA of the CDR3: TGCGCCAGCAGCCAAGACCTTGACAGGGGGGCCGTGAATTCACCCCTCCACTTT. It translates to CASSQDLDRGAVNSPLHF.

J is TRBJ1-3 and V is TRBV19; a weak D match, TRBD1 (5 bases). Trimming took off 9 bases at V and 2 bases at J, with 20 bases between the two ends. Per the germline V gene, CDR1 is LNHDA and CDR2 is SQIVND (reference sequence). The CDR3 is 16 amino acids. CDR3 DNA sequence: TGTGCCAGCAAAAACGCCGGGGGTCGGGCTGGAAACACCATATATTTT. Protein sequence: CASKNAGGRAGNTIYF.

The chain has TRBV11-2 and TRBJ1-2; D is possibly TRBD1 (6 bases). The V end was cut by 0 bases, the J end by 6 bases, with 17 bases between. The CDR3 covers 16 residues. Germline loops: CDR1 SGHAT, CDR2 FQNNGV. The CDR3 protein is CASSLDPGTGRNGYTF. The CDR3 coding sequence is TGTGCCAGCAGCTTAGACCCCGGTACAGGGCGGAATGGCTACACCTTC.

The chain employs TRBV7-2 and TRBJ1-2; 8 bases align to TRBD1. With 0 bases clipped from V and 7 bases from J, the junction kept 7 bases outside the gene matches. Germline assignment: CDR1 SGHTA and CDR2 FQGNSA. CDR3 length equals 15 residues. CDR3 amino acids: CASSLAAQGGGGYTF. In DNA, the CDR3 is TGTGCCAGCAGCTTAGCGGCACAGGGGGGTGGTGGCTACACCTTC.

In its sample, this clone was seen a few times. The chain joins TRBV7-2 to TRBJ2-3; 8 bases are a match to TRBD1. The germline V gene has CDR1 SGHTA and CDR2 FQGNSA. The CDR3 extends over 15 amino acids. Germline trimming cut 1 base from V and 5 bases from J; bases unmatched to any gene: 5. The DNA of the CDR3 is TGTGCCAGCAGCTTAGACAGGGGGGTGGGAGATACGCAGTATTTT. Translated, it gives CASSLDRGVGDTQYF.

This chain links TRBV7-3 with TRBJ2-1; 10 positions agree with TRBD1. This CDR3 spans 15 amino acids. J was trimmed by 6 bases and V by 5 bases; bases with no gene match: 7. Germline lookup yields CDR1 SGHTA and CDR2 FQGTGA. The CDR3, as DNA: TGTGCCAGCAGCCTTGAGGGACAGGGGATCAATGAGCAGTTCTTC. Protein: CASSLEGQGINEQFF.

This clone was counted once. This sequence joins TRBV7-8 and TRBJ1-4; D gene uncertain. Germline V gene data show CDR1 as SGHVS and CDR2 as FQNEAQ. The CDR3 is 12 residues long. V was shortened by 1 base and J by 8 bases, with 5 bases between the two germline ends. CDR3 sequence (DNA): TGTGCCAGCAGCTTAGTCTCCGAAAAACTGTTTTTT. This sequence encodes CASSLVSEKLFF.